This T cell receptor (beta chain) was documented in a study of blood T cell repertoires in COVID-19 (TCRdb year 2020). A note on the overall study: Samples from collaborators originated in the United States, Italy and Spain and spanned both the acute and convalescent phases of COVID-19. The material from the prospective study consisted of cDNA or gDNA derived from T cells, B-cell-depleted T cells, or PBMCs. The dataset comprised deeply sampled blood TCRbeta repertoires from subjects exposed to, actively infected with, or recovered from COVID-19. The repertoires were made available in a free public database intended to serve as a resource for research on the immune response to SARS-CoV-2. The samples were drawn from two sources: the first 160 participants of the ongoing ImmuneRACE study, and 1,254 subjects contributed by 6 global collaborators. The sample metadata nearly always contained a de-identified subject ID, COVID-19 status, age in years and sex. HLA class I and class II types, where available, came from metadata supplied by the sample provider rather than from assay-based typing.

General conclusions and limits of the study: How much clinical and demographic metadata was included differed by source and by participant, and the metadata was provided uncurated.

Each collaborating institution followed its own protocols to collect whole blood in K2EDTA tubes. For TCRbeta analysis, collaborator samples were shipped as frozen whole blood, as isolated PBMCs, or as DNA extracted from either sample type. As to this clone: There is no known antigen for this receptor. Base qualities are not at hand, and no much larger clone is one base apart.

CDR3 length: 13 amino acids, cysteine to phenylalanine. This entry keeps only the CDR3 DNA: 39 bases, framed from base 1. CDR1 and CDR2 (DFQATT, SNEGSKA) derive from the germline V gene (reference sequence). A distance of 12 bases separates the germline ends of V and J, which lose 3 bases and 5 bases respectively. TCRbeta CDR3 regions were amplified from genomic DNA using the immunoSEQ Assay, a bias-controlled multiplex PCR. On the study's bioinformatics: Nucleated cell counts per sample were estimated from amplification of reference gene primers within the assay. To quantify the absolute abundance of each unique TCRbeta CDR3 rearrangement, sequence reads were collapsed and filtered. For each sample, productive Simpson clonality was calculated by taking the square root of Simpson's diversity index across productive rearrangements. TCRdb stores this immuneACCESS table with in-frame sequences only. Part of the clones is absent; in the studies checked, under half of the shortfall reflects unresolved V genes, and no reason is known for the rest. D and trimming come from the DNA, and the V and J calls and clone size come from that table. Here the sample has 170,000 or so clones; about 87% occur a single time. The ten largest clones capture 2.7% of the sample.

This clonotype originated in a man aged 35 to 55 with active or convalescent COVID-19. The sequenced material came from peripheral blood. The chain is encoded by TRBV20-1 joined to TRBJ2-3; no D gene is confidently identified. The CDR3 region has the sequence CSASPVARDTQYF. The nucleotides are TGCAGTGCTAGTCCGGTAGCAAGAGATACGCAGTATTTT.